Following are 21 T cell receptor beta chains from one sample sequenced in a study of OX40 agonist ivuxolimab in advanced cancers. The repertoire was sequenced with immunoSEQ multiplex PCR; TCRdb's copy has only in-frame clones and lacks some. The profile shows about 45,000 clones, about nine tenths of them singletons. The sequenced sample was CD4+ or CD8+ T cells sorted from blood, obtained in a trial of the OX40 agonist ivuxolimab. The receptors derive from an adult with an advanced solid tumor such as melanoma, head and neck, liver or kidney cancer.

The genes are TRBV28 and TRBJ1-1; TRBD1 aligns across 7 bases. Trimming removed 6 bases from V and 10 bases from J; junction bases left unmatched: 8. The CDR3 is made up of 12 amino acids. Germline CDR1 reads MDHEN; CDR2 reads SYDVKM. The CDR3 sequence is CASSYRGAGAFF. The CDR3 nucleotides read TGTGCCAGCAGCTACAGGGGTGCGGGAGCTTTCTTT.

The rearrangement joins TRBV5-1 to TRBJ1-3, with TRBD1 matching 7 bases. This CDR3 has 14 amino acids. Germline V gene data show CDR1 as SGHRS and CDR2 as YFSETQ. V dropped 0 bases and J dropped 4; count of bases not matched to a gene: 1. For the CDR3, the DNA is TGCGCCAGCAGCTTGGAGGGACAGGGAAACACCATATATTTT. It yields the protein CASSLEGQGNTIYF.

The rearrangement links TRBV18 to TRBJ1-2; D ambiguous. V gave up 4 bases and J gave up 6 bases, with 12 bases separating them. The germline gives CDR1 KGHSH, CDR2 LQKENI. This CDR3 is built from 13 residues. The DNA for the CDR3 is TGTGCCAGCTCACTACAAGTGGAAAATGGCTACACCTTC. This sequence encodes CASSLQVENGYTF.

V is TRBV6-6 and J is TRBJ2-7; a weak D match, TRBD1 (6 bases). V lost 6 bases to trimming and J lost 12 bases, with 21 bases between them. Germline CDR1 is MNHNY and CDR2 is SVGAGI (reference sequence). The CDR3 covers 13 residues. CDR3 in DNA: TGTGCCAGCAGCCAAAGGGGGACAAGGCTGGGGTACTTC. Protein: CASSQRGTRLGYF.

The chain links TRBV4-1 to TRBJ2-7; the D gene could be TRBD1 or TRBD2 (6 bases each). V lost 6 bases, J lost 6 bases, and 15 bases lay in between. Germline V gene lookup returns CDR1 MGHRA and CDR2 YSYEKL. The CDR3 runs to 13 residues. DNA of the CDR3: TGCGCCAGCAGGGGGGCTAGCGTGGTCGAGCAGTACTTC. Protein product: CASRGASVVEQYF.

This clone has only one observation. V gene TRBV29-1 combines with J gene TRBJ2-3, with D perhaps being TRBD1 or TRBD2 (6 bases each). Trimming took off 6 bases at V and 7 bases at J, with 14 bases between the two ends. The CDR3 totals 12 residues. From germline, CDR1 is SQVTM and CDR2 ANQGSEA. In DNA form, the CDR3 reads TGCAGCGTCCCCAGAGGGGGGTATACGCAGTATTTT. Translated: CSVPRGGYTQYF.

The chain joins TRBV6-5 to TRBJ1-1; D may be TRBD1 (5 bases). The V and J ends lost 2 bases and 2 bases respectively, with 12 bases between them. The germline V gene has CDR1 MNHEY and CDR2 SVGAGI. The CDR3 spans 15 residues. This chain's CDR3 is CASSYGGALNTEAFF. The CDR3 bases are TGTGCCAGCAGTTACGGGGGAGCTCTAAACACTGAAGCTTTCTTT.

The chain employs TRBV6-1 and TRBJ2-7; 8 bases are shared with TRBD1. The J segment lost 4 bases and the V segment lost 3 bases, leaving 11 bases of the junction unmatched. The CDR3 has 16 residues. Germline CDR1 reads MNHNS; CDR2 reads SASEGT. CDR3: CASSDPRGLSLYEQYF. CDR3 nucleotides: TGTGCCAGCAGTGACCCCAGGGGGCTAAGCCTGTACGAGCAGTACTTC.

The chain combines TRBV29-1 with TRBJ1-5; 7 positions match TRBD1. This CDR3 has 13 residues. The J segment lost 6 bases and the V segment lost 5 bases, leaving 7 bases of the junction unmatched. CDR1 and CDR2 from the germline V gene are SQVTM and ANQGSEA. The DNA for the CDR3 is TGCAGCGTTCGAATAGACAGGGCTCAGCCCCAGCATTTT. Protein sequence: CSVRIDRAQPQHF.

V and J are TRBV2 and TRBJ2-7, with TRBD2 matching over 8 bases. CDR3 length equals 14 residues. J lost 7 bases, V lost 4 bases, and 9 bases had no gene match. CDR1 is SNHLY and CDR2 is FYNNEI in the germline V gene. The CDR3 coding sequence is TGTGCCAGCAGTGTACTAGCGGTCCTGGGGGAGCAGTACTTC. The encoded protein is CASSVLAVLGEQYF.

This rearrangement joins TRBV28 to TRBJ2-3; D is uncertain. Trimming stripped 3 bases from V and 0 bases from J, with 7 bases between. In germline, CDR1 is MDHEN, CDR2 SYDVKM. The CDR3 length is 14 residues. CDR3 sequence (DNA): TGTGCCAGCAGTTTTACATTTAGCACAGATACGCAGTATTTT. This translates into CASSFTFSTDTQYF.

J is TRBJ2-3 and V is TRBV9, with D hard to call. Germline CDR1 is SGDLS and CDR2 is YYNGEE. This CDR3 has 15 residues. V gave up 0 bases and J gave up 4 bases, with 12 bases separating them. As DNA, the CDR3 is TGTGCCAGCAGCGTAGGGGGTCGTACGGCAGATACGCAGTATTTT. Amino acids: CASSVGGRTADTQYF.

The genes are TRBV7-2 and TRBJ1-2; TRBD1 matches 9 bases. Trimming took 7 bases from V and 8 from J; bases not matched to a gene: 5. This CDR3 contains 12 residues. Germline assignment: CDR1 SGHTA and CDR2 FQGNSA. The CDR3 loop reads CASTGQGYGYTF. The CDR3 DNA follows: TGTGCCAGCACCGGACAGGGGTACGGCTACACCTTC.

CDR3 coding DNA: TGCGCCAGCAGGAGGGGGCGGGACACTGAAGCTTTCTTT. Protein: CASRRGRDTEAFF. The V gene is TRBV5-1, the J gene TRBJ1-1; 7 bases match TRBD1. CDR3 length: 13 residues. V lost 5 bases and J lost 3; bases outside the gene matches: 4. Germline V lookup: CDR1 SGHRS, CDR2 YFSETQ.

The J gene is TRBJ2-7, the V gene TRBV5-1; weak D call: TRBD1 (5 bases). The CDR3 length is 14 residues. Trimming pared 4 bases from V and 2 bases from J, leaving 13 bases between. Germline CDR1 reads SGHRS; CDR2 reads YFSETQ. CDR3 coding DNA: TGCGCCAGCAGCCCGGGCCAGGGCCCCTACGAGCAGTACTTC. As protein: CASSPGQGPYEQYF.

This rearrangement joins TRBV5-1 to TRBJ2-6, with D uncertain. V lost 0 bases, J lost 2 bases, and 6 bases lay in between. The CDR3 runs to 15 residues. Germline V gene data show CDR1 as SGHRS and CDR2 as YFSETQ. CDR3 loop: CASSLEGTGANVLTF. CDR3 DNA sequence: TGCGCCAGCAGCTTGGAGGGAACTGGGGCCAACGTCCTGACTTTC.

The chain recombines TRBV30 with TRBJ2-7; 8 bases match TRBD2. V dropped 8 bases and J dropped 2; count of bases not matched to a gene: 8. CDR1 and CDR2 (germline): GTSNPN, SVGIG (reference sequence). This CDR3 has 13 amino acids. CDR3 DNA sequence: TGTGCCGGCTTCGGCGGGAGGACCTACGAGCAGTACTTC. Protein: CAGFGGRTYEQYF.

In this sample, this clone turned up a few times. This chain connects TRBV4-1 to TRBJ2-1; TRBD2 agrees at 7 bases. Unmatched junction bases numbered 18, after V lost 4 bases and J lost 12 bases. From germline, CDR1 is MGHRA and CDR2 YSYEKL. The length of the CDR3 is 16 residues. This CDR3 is CASSPPGRTRKVGQFF. The CDR3 DNA sequence: TGCGCCAGCAGCCCCCCGGGCAGGACTAGGAAGGTAGGGCAGTTCTTC.

V gene TRBV28 combines with J gene TRBJ2-7; 8 bases map to TRBD1. Germline CDR1 is MDHEN and CDR2 is SYDVKM. The trim removed 3 bases at V and 0 bases at J, leaving 4 bases unmatched. CDR3 length: 15 residues. The CDR3 DNA sequence: TGTGCCAGCAGTTTTTCAGGGGGCAGCTCCTACGAGCAGTACTTC. Its protein product is CASSFSGGSSYEQYF. Using reference TRBV28 and TRBJ2-7 for the parts outside the CDR3, the full variable domain is DVKVTQSSRYLVKRTGEKVFLECVQDMDHENMFWYRQDPGLGLRLIYFSYDVKMKEKGDIPEGYSVSREKKERFSLILESASTNQTSMYLCASSFSGGSSYEQYFGPGTRLTVT.

This rearrangement joins TRBV27 to TRBJ2-2; TRBD2 matches 11 bases. V lost 4 bases, J lost 4 bases, and 14 bases stayed unmatched. CDR1 MNHEY and CDR2 SMNVEV come from the germline V gene (reference sequence). The CDR3 loop spans 19 amino acids. The CDR3 DNA follows: TGTGCCAGCAGTTCCTTTGGACTAGCGGGTTATTGGGGCACCGGGGAGCTGTTTTTT. Translation gives CASSSFGLAGYWGTGELFF.

This chain links TRBV7-8 with TRBJ2-7; TRBD2 agrees at 16 bases. The length of the CDR3 is 16 residues. V was clipped by 5 bases and J by 3 bases; unmatched bases: 4. Germline V gene data show CDR1 as SGHVS and CDR2 as FQNEAQ. This CDR3 reads CASSQGLAGGGYEQYF. DNA for the CDR3: TGTGCCAGCAGCCAGGGACTAGCGGGGGGGGGCTACGAGCAGTACTTC.